The sequence of this T cell receptor (beta chain) was determined in a study of shared clonotypes between healthy human individuals. Across the whole study: Ranging from 18 to 49 in age, donors were two women and a few men.

The study, taken as a whole, reports: Depth of sequencing was expected to influence donor clonotype sharing.

This clone was counted once. The antigen remains undetermined. The CDR3 has 15 amino acids. V gave up 4 bases and J gave up 3 bases; unmatched junction bases: 8. Germline CDR1 reads SGHNT; CDR2 reads YYREEE (reference sequence). Profiling relied on immunoSEQ multiplex PCR, and the TCRdb table lists in-frame clones only, not all of them. The table lists some 490,000 clones, 65% to 85% of them singletons, with about an eighth in the top ten. The donors were adults (healthy and HIV-negative) with no recent acute infections or vaccinations. The clonotype comes from a middle-aged woman in good health. Some clones in this sample may be carry-over from other donors' samples. The source material was PBMCs. The V call is TRBV5-4, the J call TRBJ2-5; 8 bases agree with TRBD1. CDR3 sequence: CASSAPGQVKETQYF. Written as DNA, the CDR3 is TGTGCCAGCAGCGCACCGGGACAGGTAAAAGAGACCCAGTACTTC.